The sequence of this T cell receptor (beta chain) was determined in a study of T cells in Graves' hyperthyroidism and ophthalmopathy. RNA transcripts yielded amplified TCR beta CDR3 regions. The study used the HTBI primer set for a first-round RT-PCR of the TCR CDR3. From the multiplex PCR reads, TCRdb called clonotypes with MiXCR, one entry per CDR3 protein. This sample carries hundreds of thousands of distinct CDR3 sequences, under 45% of them seen once, and the ten largest clones take around 32%. This sequence originates from a woman aged 40 to 50 with Graves' hyperthyroidism. The specimen sequenced was blood.

This CDR3 reads CAISGNLSDTQYF. The CDR3 nucleotides are TGTGCCATCAGTGGAAACCTCTCGGATACGCAGTATTTT. The V call is TRBV10-3, the J call TRBJ2-3; D is unresolved. The germline V gene encodes CDR1 ENHRY and CDR2 SYGVKD. Between the trimmed V and J ends, which lost 4 bases and 6 bases, there was a span of 11 bases. The CDR3 sequence is 13 residues long.